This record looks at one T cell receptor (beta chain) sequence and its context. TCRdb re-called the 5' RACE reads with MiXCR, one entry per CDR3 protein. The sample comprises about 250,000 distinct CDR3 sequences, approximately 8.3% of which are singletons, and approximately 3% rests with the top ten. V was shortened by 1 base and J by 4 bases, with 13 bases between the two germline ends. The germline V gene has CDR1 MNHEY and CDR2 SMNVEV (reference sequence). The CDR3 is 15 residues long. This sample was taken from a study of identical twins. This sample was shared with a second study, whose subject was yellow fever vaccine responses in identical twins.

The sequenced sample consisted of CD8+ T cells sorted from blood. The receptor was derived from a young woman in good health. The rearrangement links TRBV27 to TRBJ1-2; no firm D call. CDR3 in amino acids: CASSLYPESSYGYTF. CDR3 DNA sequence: TGTGCCAGCAGTTTATATCCGGAATCCTCCTATGGCTACACCTTC.